A single sample is the source of the 8 T cell receptor beta chains below, sequenced in a study of glioma-infiltrating T cells after dendritic cell vaccination. Here immunoSEQ multiplex PCR was the method, and the copy in TCRdb shows in-frame clones only, minus some. This table has under 100,000 clones, over 75% appearing once. The sequencing used blood, collected before dendritic cell vaccination. The receptor set was obtained from a human donor with glioblastoma.

This CDR3 is CASSAKSGQGNTEAFF. The CDR3 DNA follows: TGTGCCAGCAGTGCCAAATCGGGACAGGGGAACACTGAAGCTTTCTTT. This sequence joins TRBV6-1 and TRBJ1-1; TRBD1 agrees at 9 bases. The V and J ends lost 4 bases and 1 base, in that order; junction bases with no gene match: 7. Germline-derived CDR1 and CDR2 are MNHNS and SASEGT. The CDR3 totals 16 residues.

A few counts support this clone. The chain combines TRBV6-1 with TRBJ2-5; D uncertain. V shed 7 bases and J shed 1 base, with 10 bases lying between them. The germline CDR1 and CDR2 sequences are MNHNS and SASEGT. The CDR3 loop spans 13 amino acids. The CDR3 here is CASTRGIQETQYF. DNA of the CDR3: TGTGCCAGCACCCGAGGCATCCAAGAGACCCAGTACTTC.

The rearrangement links TRBV19 to TRBJ1-1, with D tentatively TRBD1 (6 bases). CDR3 length: 15 amino acids. Germline CDR1 and CDR2: LNHDA and SQIVND (reference sequence). Deletions cut 1 base from V and 1 base from J, with 10 bases between. The CDR3 coding sequence is TGTGCCAGTAGTATAGCCGGGACATCGAACACTGAAGCTTTCTTT. It yields the protein CASSIAGTSNTEAFF.

The chain links TRBV11-2 to TRBJ2-2; weak D call: TRBD2 (6 bases). From germline, CDR1 is SGHAT and CDR2 FQNNGV. Trimming pared 2 bases from V and 0 bases from J, leaving 10 bases between. The CDR3 contains 16 residues. The CDR3 region is CASSLPRGTNTGELFF. The CDR3 DNA reads as TGTGCCAGCAGCTTACCCCGGGGGACGAACACCGGGGAGCTGTTTTTT.

This clone was recorded only once. The rearrangement links TRBV11-2 to TRBJ1-2; D unresolved. Trimming removed 5 bases from V and 5 bases from J, with 6 bases in between. CDR3 length: 11 residues. Germline values: CDR1 SGHAT, CDR2 FQNNGV. CDR3 in amino acids: CASSLYYGYTF. The CDR3 nucleotides are TGTGCCAGCAGCCTCTATTATGGCTACACCTTC.

V gene TRBV19 combines with J gene TRBJ1-2, with D possibly TRBD1 on 5 matching bases. This CDR3 region has 15 residues. V lost 1 base, J lost 4 bases, and 13 bases lay in between. Germline V lookup: CDR1 LNHDA, CDR2 SQIVND (reference sequence). CDR3 DNA sequence: TGTGCCAGTAGTATAGGGGCAGGGAGGGGCTATGGCTACACCTTC. Its protein product is CASSIGAGRGYGYTF.

The sample holds a few counts of this clone. The chain joins TRBV4-2 to TRBJ2-1, with 8 positions matching TRBD2. Germline V CDR1 and CDR2: LGHNA, YNFKEQ. This CDR3 is built from 16 residues. Trimming cost V 1 base and J 5 bases; bases outside gene matches: 7. CDR3: CASSQVGFSGDNEQFF. The CDR3 bases are TGTGCCAGCAGCCAAGTTGGCTTTAGCGGGGACAATGAGCAGTTCTTC.

This sequence joins TRBV4-2 and TRBJ2-7, with 8 bases identical to TRBD2. The CDR3 is made up of 17 amino acids. The germline V gene has CDR1 LGHNA and CDR2 YNFKEQ. Trimming cost V 0 bases and J 6 bases; bases outside gene matches: 13. CDR3: CASSQDVRVDRGGEQYF. The DNA of the CDR3 is TGTGCCAGCAGCCAAGATGTGCGGGTGGACCGGGGGGGCGAGCAGTACTTC.